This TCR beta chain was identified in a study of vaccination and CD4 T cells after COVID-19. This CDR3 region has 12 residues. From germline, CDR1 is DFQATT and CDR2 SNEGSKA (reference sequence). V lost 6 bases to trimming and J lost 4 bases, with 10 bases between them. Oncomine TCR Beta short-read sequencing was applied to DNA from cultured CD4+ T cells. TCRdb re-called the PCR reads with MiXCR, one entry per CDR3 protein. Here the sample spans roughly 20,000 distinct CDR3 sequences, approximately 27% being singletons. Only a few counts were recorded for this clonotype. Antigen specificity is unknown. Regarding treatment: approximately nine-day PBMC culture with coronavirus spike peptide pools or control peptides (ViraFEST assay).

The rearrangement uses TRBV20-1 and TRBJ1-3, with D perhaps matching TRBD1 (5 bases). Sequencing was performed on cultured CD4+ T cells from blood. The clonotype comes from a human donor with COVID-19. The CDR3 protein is CSAGRGGNTIYF. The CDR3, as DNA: TGCAGTGCGGGGAGGGGAGGAAACACCATATATTTT.